Sequencing of this T cell receptor beta chain was carried out in a study of blood T cell repertoires in COVID-19 (TCRdb year 2020). Describing the broader study: Collaborator samples came from the United States, Italy and Spain and covered acute and convalescent phases of COVID-19. The repertoires were released in a freely available public database meant as a resource for research on the immune response to SARS-CoV-2. Samples were obtained from the ongoing ImmuneRACE study (first 160 participants) and from 1,254 subjects provided by 6 global collaborators. The material from the prospective study consisted of cDNA or gDNA derived from T cells, B-cell-depleted T cells, or PBMCs. A de-identified subject ID, COVID-19 status, age in years and sex were almost always included in the sample metadata. Subjects who had been exposed to COVID-19, were actively infected with it, or had recovered from it provided the deeply sampled blood TCRbeta repertoires that made up the dataset. Where available, HLA class I and class II types were taken from metadata supplied by the sample provider and were not determined by assay-based typing. The full study reports these points: How much clinical and demographic metadata was included differed by source and by participant, and the metadata was provided uncurated.

In the prospective study, participants were about 18 to 90 years old, resided in about 25 geographic areas of the United States, and were enrolled through a virtual design. In the prospective study, cohorts were assigned on the basis of participant-reported clinical history obtained from a screening survey and a study questionnaire. ImmuneRACE Cohort 3 recovered participants were defined by two consecutive negative NP/OP PCR tests, healthcare professional clearance, or symptom resolution. In the prospective study, mobile phlebotomists collected whole blood, serum and a nasopharyngeal or oropharyngeal swab from each participant. Participants in the prospective study had the option to provide additional blood draws and questionnaires over a roughly two-month period. Before DNA extraction, prospective study blood samples were shipped either frozen or at room temperature. Note on this clone: The antigen it recognizes is unknown. Base quality data are lacking; no much larger clone is found one base away.

The junction carries 18 bases between V and J, which are trimmed by 5 bases and 4 bases respectively. Taken from cysteine to phenylalanine, the CDR3 has 16 residues. Only the CDR3 part of the read is kept: 48 bases, read in frame from the first base. From a lookup of the germline V gene, CDR1 and CDR2 are LGHNT and FRNRAP. The immunoSEQ Assay, a bias-controlled multiplex PCR, was used to amplify TCRbeta CDR3 regions from genomic DNA. The original methods were these. Within the assay, amplification of reference gene primers was used to estimate how many nucleated cells each sample contained. To quantify the absolute abundance of each unique TCRbeta CDR3 rearrangement, sequence reads were collapsed and filtered. For each sample, productive Simpson clonality was calculated as the square root of Simpson's diversity index over productive rearrangements. TCRdb took over this immuneACCESS table, retaining in-frame rearrangements with V and J assigned. Such tables are incomplete; in checked studies, under half of the missing clones stem from an unresolved V gene, and the remainder is unexplained. The V and J calls and clone size are taken from that table; D and trimming were inferred from the DNA. Across this sample there are approximately 260,000 clones, with just under 90% seen only once. The ten largest clones capture 1.9% of the sample.

The clonotype was recovered from a woman aged 60-75 years who had recovered from COVID-19. In this chain, TRBV12-5 is recombined with TRBJ1-5; the best D guess is TRBD1, with 5 bases matching. Sample: PBMCs or T cells enriched from blood (not recorded which). The bases are TGTGCTAGTGGTGAACTCTCAGGGATTCGGAATCAGCCCCAGCATTTT. Its protein reads: CASGELSGIRNQPQHF.